The TCR beta chain described here comes from a study of blood T cell repertoires in COVID-19. Looking at the study overall: COVID-19 samples collected from the United States, Italy and Spain covered acute and convalescent phases.

The Seattle site enrolled patients during active infection and followed them longitudinally. V was pared by 5 bases and J by 12 bases, with 6 bases of the junction left unmatched. CDR1 and CDR2 from the germline V gene are LNHNV and YYDKDF (reference sequence). This CDR3 region has 11 residues. The data were produced by immunoSEQ multiplex PCR, yet TCRdb's version contains in-frame clones alone and is incomplete. The repertoire consists of about 230,000 clones, with approximately 84% occurring once and the leading ten covering around a tenth. The TCR comes from a man in his forties or fifties with COVID-19, enrolled during active disease. This chain joins TRBV15 and TRBJ2-7, with 8 positions matching TRBD1. The sample consisted of peripheral blood. The CDR3 DNA sequence: TGTGCCACCAGCGACCAGGACAGGGCGTACTTC. Its protein product is CATSDQDRAYF.